This paragraph reports one T cell receptor (beta chain). One end of the junction is discordant with germline, which a read error may explain. The time point: newly diagnosed GD, antithyroid drugs for less than 3 months. PBMC-extracted RNA yielded the TCR library. CDR1 KGHSH and CDR2 LQKENI come from the germline V gene. CDR3 length: 14 residues. The data originate from a study of regulatory T cells in long-lasting Graves disease. At the level of the study: Graves' patients, diagnosed recently, had received antithyroid drugs under 3 months.

Sequencing libraries for TCR beta were prepared with iRepertoire HTBI primers and Arm-PCR of CDR3 regions. TCRdb itself ran the multiplex PCR reads through MiXCR, one entry per CDR3 protein. The sample includes around 500,000 distinct CDR3 sequences, 12% seen only once; the top ten take 8% to 10%. The same sample was also studied in work on T cells in Graves' hyperthyroidism and ophthalmopathy. That paper adds: Most thyroid-expanded clonotypes above 0.001 were also found in blood.

This sequence originates from a woman aged 25-40 years with Graves disease. This sequence joins TRBV18 and TRBJ2-1, with a tentative D call TRBD2 (6 bases). The material was peripheral blood mononuclear cells (PBMCs), obtained at new diagnosis, from a patient treated with antithyroid drugs. Here the CDR3 reads CACSPRETYNEQFF. The CDR3 nucleotides are TGTGCCTGCTCACCGCGGGAAACCTACAATGAGCAGTTCTTC.